The next 18 T cell receptor beta chains were all read from a single sample in a study of Ad26.COV2.S vaccination and SARS-CoV-2 variants. Libraries were prepared by immunoSEQ multiplex PCR; TCRdb keeps only in-frame clonotypes and omits some of them. The repertoire holds about 350,000 clones, 92% seen once, with 3.9% in the top ten. The material sequenced was peripheral blood, taken after recovery from COVID-19. The receptors were sampled from a human donor who had recovered from COVID-19.

This chain links TRBV18 with TRBJ1-2; D is uncertain. V lost 1 base and J lost 3, with 12 bases in between. The V gene's germline CDR1 is KGHSH and CDR2 LQKENI. This CDR3 has 15 residues. The CDR3 region is CASSPRLGSDYGYTF. The DNA for the CDR3 is TGTGCCAGCTCACCACGGCTGGGGTCGGACTATGGCTACACCTTC.

This chain connects TRBV3-1 (or the pseudogene TRBV3-2) to TRBJ1-1; TRBD1 matches 7 bases. CDR1 is LGHDT, CDR2 YNNKEL, per germline (reference sequence). The CDR3 spans 13 residues. Trimming removed 1 base from V and 6 bases from J; junction bases left unmatched: 2. In DNA form, the CDR3 reads TGTGCCAGCAGCCAAGGGACAGGACCTGAAGCTTTCTTT. This codes for CASSQGTGPEAFF.

This chain joins TRBV7-2 and TRBJ2-2; unclear D gene. V was shortened by 5 bases and J by 1 base, with 8 bases between the two germline ends. This CDR3 has 14 amino acids. From germline, CDR1 is SGHTA and CDR2 FQGNSA. Here the CDR3 reads CASSPTRNTGELFF. CDR3 DNA sequence: TGTGCCAGCAGCCCAACAAGGAACACCGGGGAGCTGTTTTTT.

V and J are TRBV6-5 and TRBJ1-4, with D hard to call. CDR3 length: 13 residues. Germline V gene data show CDR1 as MNHEY and CDR2 as SVGAGI. V was clipped by 3 bases and J by 5 bases, with 7 bases between them. The CDR3 DNA is TGTGCCAGCAGTTATCGGACGAATGAAAAACTGTTTTTT. It codes for CASSYRTNEKLFF.

V and J are TRBV11-3 and TRBJ2-1; the D is unclear. Germline lookup yields CDR1 SGHNT and CDR2 YENEEA. This CDR3 contains 12 residues. V shed 2 bases and J shed 5 bases, with 4 bases lying between them. DNA of the CDR3: TGTGCCAGCAGCTTAAAGAACAATGAGCAGTTCTTC. Translated, it gives CASSLKNNEQFF.

The CDR3 DNA reads as TGTGCCAGCTCACCGAGCGGGTCTTCGGGCACTGAAGCTTTCTTT. It translates to CASSPSGSSGTEAFF. This rearrangement joins TRBV18 to TRBJ1-1, with no clear D. The CDR3 spans 15 residues. Trimming stripped 3 bases from V and 4 bases from J, with 15 bases between. Germline CDR1 reads KGHSH; CDR2 reads LQKENI.

The table lists this clone with a count of one. V usage is TRBV5-1 and J usage is TRBJ2-7; perhaps TRBD2 as D (5 bases). CDR1 is SGHRS and CDR2 is YFSETQ in the germline V gene. The CDR3 is 11 amino acids. V lost 4 bases and J 3 bases, leaving 5 bases between the germline ends. CDR3 amino acids: CASSRGYEQYF. For the CDR3, the DNA is TGCGCCAGCAGCCGGGGCTACGAGCAGTACTTC. The full variable domain, rest sourced from reference TRBV5-1 and TRBJ2-7, is KAGVTQTPRYLIKTRGQQVTLSCSPISGHRSVSWYQQTPGQGLQFLFEYFSETQRNKGNFPGRFSGRQFSNSRSEMNVSTLELGDSALYLCASSRGYEQYFGPGTRLTVT.

There are a few counts of this clone. This rearrangement joins TRBV1 to TRBJ1-5; the tabulated D call, TRBD1, remains unverified against the DNA. TRBV1 is a known pseudogene. The CDR3 has 15 residues. CDR3 DNA: TGCACCAGCAGCCTCAGTGGACAGGGGAATCAGCCCCAGCATTTT. It encodes CTSSLSGQGNQPQHF.

This clone was seen only once. The V call is TRBV24-1, the J call TRBJ2-5; 11 bases map to TRBD1. Germline trimming cut 4 bases from V and 4 bases from J; bases unmatched to any gene: 4. This CDR3 comprises 15 residues. CDR1 and CDR2 (germline): KGHDR, SFDVKD. The CDR3 is CATSDRGTGGETQYF. CDR3 nucleotides: TGTGCCACCAGTGACCGGGGGACAGGGGGAGAGACCCAGTACTTC.

The chain combines TRBV5-4 with TRBJ2-4; D possibly corresponds to TRBD1 (5 bases). Germline V gene lookup returns CDR1 SGHNT and CDR2 YYREEE (reference sequence). V lost 1 base and J lost 1, with 12 bases in between. The CDR3 sequence is 16 residues long. The CDR3 nucleotides are TGTGCCAGCAGCTTGCTGGGGCAACATGCCAAAAACATTCAGTACTTC. It specifies CASSLLGQHAKNIQYF.

The chain employs TRBV6-2 or TRBV6-3 and TRBJ2-5, with D perhaps TRBD1 or TRBD2 (5 bases each). The germline CDR1 and CDR2 sequences are MNHEY and SVGEGT. Trimming took 2 bases from V and 5 from J, leaving 24 bases between them. CDR3 length: 18 amino acids. CDR3: CASSYMFGGWFAEETQYF. CDR3 nucleotide sequence: TGTGCCAGCAGTTACATGTTTGGGGGATGGTTCGCCGAGGAGACCCAGTACTTC.

V gene TRBV10-1 combines with J gene TRBJ1-1, with D perhaps TRBD1 (6 bases). This CDR3 has 13 residues. V dropped 5 bases and J dropped 1 base, with 8 bases sitting between them. Germline lookup yields CDR1 WNHNN and CDR2 SYGVQD (reference sequence). In DNA, the CDR3 is TGCGCCAGCAGTTCACAGGGGAACACTGAAGCTTTCTTT. It encodes CASSSQGNTEAFF.

The chain has TRBV27 and TRBJ1-1; D gene unclear. V was pared by 8 bases and J by 5 bases, with 15 bases between. CDR3 length: 13 amino acids. Germline assignment: CDR1 MNHEY and CDR2 SMNVEV (reference sequence). The CDR3 here is CASHREGWTEAFF. In DNA form, the CDR3 reads TGTGCCAGCCACCGCGAGGGATGGACTGAAGCTTTCTTT.

This clone has a single count. This chain joins TRBV28 and TRBJ1-5; maybe TRBD1 (6 bases). The V and J ends lost 4 bases and 6 bases respectively, with 13 bases between them. The CDR3 length is 14 residues. Germline loops: CDR1 MDHEN, CDR2 SYDVKM. CDR3 in amino acids: CASSSRGASQPQHF. The CDR3 nucleotides are TGTGCCAGCAGTTCCCGGGGGGCAAGTCAGCCCCAGCATTTT.

Here the CDR3 reads CASSQDMYRGGYTF. CDR3 sequence (DNA): TGTGCCAGCAGCCAAGATATGTACAGGGGAGGCTACACCTTC. The genes are TRBV14 and TRBJ1-2; TRBD1 matches at 7 bases. Germline loops: CDR1 SGHDN, CDR2 FVKESK. The CDR3 is 14 residues long. J gave up 8 bases and V 0 bases, and 6 bases lay outside the gene matches.

This sequence joins TRBV5-6 and TRBJ1-2; 8 bases match TRBD1. The CDR3 covers 14 residues. Looked up from germline, CDR1 is SGHDT and CDR2 is YYEEEE. Trimming at V came to 0 bases and at J to 7 bases, leaving 5 bases not matched to a gene. CDR3 region: CASSLGQGSGGYTF. CDR3 nucleotide sequence: TGTGCCAGCAGCTTGGGACAGGGGTCCGGTGGCTACACCTTC.

This clone is a singleton in its sample. This chain links TRBV5-6 with TRBJ2-2; possible D gene TRBD1, 6 bases. Between the trimmed V and J ends, which lost 7 bases and 6 bases, there was a span of 10 bases. This CDR3 comprises 12 residues. Looked up from germline, CDR1 is SGHDT and CDR2 is YYEEEE. DNA for the CDR3: TGTGCCAGCGGTCAGGGGTCCGGGGAGCTGTTTTTT. It yields the protein CASGQGSGELFF.

This chain links TRBV5-5 with TRBJ2-7; D possibly corresponds to TRBD1 (6 bases). This CDR3 has 15 amino acids. V gave up 0 bases and J gave up 0 bases, with 10 bases separating them. In germline, CDR1 is SGHKS, CDR2 YYEKEE (reference sequence). The CDR3 protein is CASSLDDRISYEQYF. The CDR3 DNA reads TGTGCCAGCAGCTTGGATGACAGGATCTCCTACGAGCAGTACTTC.